This TCR beta chain was sequenced during a study of T cells in Graves' hyperthyroidism and ophthalmopathy. Whole-study context: Peripheral blood specimens were obtained at initial diagnosis, prior to any treatment.

This clonotype was observed many times. Calling Graves' hyperthyroidism stable meant ophthalmopathy did not progress within 18 months. Patients aged 18 to 65 had newly diagnosed hyperthyroidism of under 2 months' duration. Patients with uncontrolled infections, other autoimmune diseases, pregnancy or lactation were excluded. This CDR3 is built from 18 residues. Germline assignment: CDR1 SGHKS and CDR2 YYEKEE (reference sequence). V lost 0 bases to trimming and J lost 4 bases, with 19 bases between them. From RNA transcripts, TCR beta CDR3 regions were amplified. Primed by the HTBI set, a first-round RT-PCR was run on the TCR CDR3. TCRdb reprocessed the multiplex PCR reads with MiXCR, giving one entry per CDR3 protein. The sample lists around 190,000 distinct CDR3 sequences, 15% to 20% occurring once.

The sample taken for sequencing was blood. The receptor's source is a woman in her forties or fifties with Graves' hyperthyroidism. The chain joins TRBV5-5 to TRBJ2-2; perhaps TRBD1 as D (6 bases). The CDR3 region has the DNA TGTGCCAGCAGCTTGGGAGGGGGTCGACCCCCGGTCACCGGGGAGCTGTTTTTT. Translation: CASSLGGGRPPVTGELFF.